Below, 9 T cell receptor beta chains from the same sample are listed, as sequenced in a study of shared clonotypes between healthy human individuals. Sequenced by immunoSEQ multiplex PCR; TCRdb stores in-frame clones only, minus some. The sample shows about 2.3 million clones, 90% to 95% of them seen only once. Sequencing used naive CD4+ T cells from PBMCs. This sample's subset: CD45RA+ positively selected. Source of these receptors: a man aged 18 to 29 in good health. Some clones in this sample may be carry-over from other donors' samples.

The rearrangement joins TRBV5-1 to TRBJ2-3, with 7 bases fitting TRBD1. V lost 2 bases to trimming and J lost 4 bases; unmatched junction nucleotides: 4. Germline CDR1 reads SGHRS; CDR2 reads YFSETQ. The CDR3 extends over 14 amino acids. CDR3 coding DNA: TGCGCCAGCAGCTTCGGACAGGCCCCAGATACGCAGTATTTT. Its protein product is CASSFGQAPDTQYF.

V usage is TRBV5-1 and J usage is TRBJ2-5; 11 positions agree with TRBD2. The CDR3 length is 14 residues. From germline, CDR1 is SGHRS and CDR2 YFSETQ. V gave up 4 bases and J gave up 4 bases; unmatched junction bases: 3. In DNA, the CDR3 is TGCGCCAGCAGCACGACTAGCGGGACAGAGACCCAGTACTTC. Translating gives CASSTTSGTETQYF.

The chain carries TRBV6-5 and TRBJ2-5; the D call may be TRBD1 or TRBD2 (5 bases each). The CDR3 spans 15 residues. Germline-derived CDR1 and CDR2 are MNHEY and SVGAGI. Deletions cut 0 bases from V and 1 base from J, with 9 bases between. DNA for the CDR3: TGTGCCAGCAGTTACTCAGGGACGGCCCAAGAGACCCAGTACTTC. Translated: CASSYSGTAQETQYF.

The chain uses TRBV5-4 and TRBJ2-3, with 7 bases aligning to TRBD2. CDR1 is SGHNT, CDR2 YYREEE, per germline (reference sequence). V shed 6 bases and J 0 bases; nucleotides not matched to a gene: 7. The CDR3 has 15 amino acids. DNA of the CDR3: TGTGCCAGCACCGGGACTACCCGTAGCACAGATACGCAGTATTTT. Its translation is CASTGTTRSTDTQYF.

The V and J genes are TRBV12-5 and TRBJ2-2; D ambiguous. Germline CDR1 is LGHNT and CDR2 is FRNRAP. V gave up 7 bases and J gave up 6 bases, with 9 bases separating them. The CDR3 is 12 residues long. The CDR3 sequence: CASAPGPGELFF. The CDR3 nucleotides read TGTGCTAGTGCCCCTGGGCCCGGGGAGCTGTTTTTT.

The chain uses TRBV27 and TRBJ2-7; TRBD2 agrees at 8 bases. CDR1 and CDR2 (germline): MNHEY, SMNVEV (reference sequence). The CDR3 spans 16 residues. The V gene end was trimmed by 5 bases and the J gene end by 2 bases; junction bases not matched to a gene: 11. The CDR3, as DNA: TGTGCCAGCAGTCCCGGGAGTAGCGGGGCCACCTACGAGCAGTACTTC. Translating gives CASSPGSSGATYEQYF.

The chain recombines TRBV10-3 with TRBJ1-1; no firm D call. The CDR3 runs to 14 residues. In germline, CDR1 is ENHRY, CDR2 SYGVKD. Deletions cut 6 bases from V and 4 bases from J, with 15 bases between. The CDR3 loop is CAIRALSSGTEAFF. In DNA, the CDR3 is TGTGCCATCAGGGCTTTATCCTCGGGCACTGAAGCTTTCTTT.

Here the CDR3 DNA reads TGTGCCAGCAGCGTAGGACAGTACAATGGCTACACCTTC. It is translated as CASSVGQYNGYTF. The chain recombines TRBV9 with TRBJ1-2; maybe TRBD1 (5 bases). The CDR3 runs to 13 residues. CDR1 and CDR2 from the germline V gene are SGDLS and YYNGEE. Trimming cost V 0 bases and J 6 bases, with 9 bases left between them.

The V call is TRBV2, the J call TRBJ2-2, with D possibly called TRBD1 or TRBD2 (5 bases each). Per germline, CDR1 SNHLY and CDR2 FYNNEI. The CDR3 is 14 amino acids. The V and J ends lost 6 bases and 3 bases respectively, with 11 bases between them. CDR3 sequence reads: CASSWDRDTGELFF. For the CDR3, the DNA is TGTGCCAGCAGCTGGGACCGAGACACCGGGGAGCTGTTTTTT.